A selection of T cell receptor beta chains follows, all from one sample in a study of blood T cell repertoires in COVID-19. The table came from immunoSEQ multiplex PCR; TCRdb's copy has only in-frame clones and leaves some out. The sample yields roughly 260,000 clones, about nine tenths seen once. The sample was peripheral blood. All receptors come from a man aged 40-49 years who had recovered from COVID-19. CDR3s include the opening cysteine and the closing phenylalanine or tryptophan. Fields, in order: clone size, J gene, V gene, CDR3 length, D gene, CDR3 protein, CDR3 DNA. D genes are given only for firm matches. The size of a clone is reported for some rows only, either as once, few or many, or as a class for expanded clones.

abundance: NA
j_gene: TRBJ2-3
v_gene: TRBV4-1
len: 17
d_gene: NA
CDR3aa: CASSQDRAGPSTDTQYF
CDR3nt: TGCGCCAGCAGCCAAGATCGGGCGGGGCCGAGCACAGATACGCAGTATTTT

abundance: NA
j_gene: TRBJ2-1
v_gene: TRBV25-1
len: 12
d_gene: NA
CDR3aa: CASSYRHNEQFF
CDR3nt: TGTGCCAGCAGCTACAGGCACAATGAGCAGTTCTTC

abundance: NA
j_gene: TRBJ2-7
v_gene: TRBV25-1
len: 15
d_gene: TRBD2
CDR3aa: CASSVLAGGGVEQYF
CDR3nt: TGTGCCAGCAGTGTACTAGCGGGAGGAGGTGTCGAGCAGTACTTC

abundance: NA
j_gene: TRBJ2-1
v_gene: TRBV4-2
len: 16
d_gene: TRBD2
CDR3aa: CASSQDLAGRYNEQFF
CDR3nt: TGTGCCAGCAGCCAGGACTTAGCGGGACGCTACAATGAGCAGTTCTTC

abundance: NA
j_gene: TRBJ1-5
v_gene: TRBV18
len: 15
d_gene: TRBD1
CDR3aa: CASSPQGDVGQPQHF
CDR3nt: TGTGCCAGCTCACCCCAGGGGGATGTTGGTCAGCCCCAGCATTTT

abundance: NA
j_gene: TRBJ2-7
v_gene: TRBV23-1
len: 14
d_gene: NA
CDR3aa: CASSHEGSSYEQYF
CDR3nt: TGCGCCAGCAGTCACGAGGGCAGCTCCTACGAGCAGTACTTC

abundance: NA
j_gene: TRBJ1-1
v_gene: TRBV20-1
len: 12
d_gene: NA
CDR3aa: CSASRFRAEAFF
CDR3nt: TGCAGTGCTAGTAGGTTCAGGGCTGAAGCTTTCTTT

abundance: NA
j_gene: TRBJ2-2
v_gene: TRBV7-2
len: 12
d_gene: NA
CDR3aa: CASIPSPGELFF
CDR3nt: TGTGCCAGCATCCCGAGTCCCGGGGAGCTGTTTTTT

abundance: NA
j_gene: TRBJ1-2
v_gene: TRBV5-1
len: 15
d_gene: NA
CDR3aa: CASSSTGSPGYGYTF
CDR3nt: TGCGCCAGCAGCTCAACAGGGAGTCCCGGGTATGGCTACACCTTC

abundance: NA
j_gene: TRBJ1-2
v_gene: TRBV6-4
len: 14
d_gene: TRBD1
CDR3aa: CASSPGQGNYGYTF
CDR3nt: TGTGCCAGCAGTCCCGGACAGGGTAACTATGGCTACACCTTC

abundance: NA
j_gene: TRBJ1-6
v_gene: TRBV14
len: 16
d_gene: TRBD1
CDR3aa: CASSPGTGRANSPLHF
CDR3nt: TGTGCCAGCAGCCCCGGGACAGGGAGGGCAAATTCACCCCTCCACTTT

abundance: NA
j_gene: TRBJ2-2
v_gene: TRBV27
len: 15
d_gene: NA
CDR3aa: CASSLQGPNTGELFF
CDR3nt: TGTGCCAGCAGTTTACAGGGTCCGAACACCGGGGAGCTGTTTTTT

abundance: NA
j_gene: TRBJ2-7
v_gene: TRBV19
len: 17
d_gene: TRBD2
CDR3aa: CASSMLASGSSTYEQYF
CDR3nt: TGTGCCAGTAGTATGTTGGCTAGCGGGAGCTCCACCTACGAGCAGTACTTC

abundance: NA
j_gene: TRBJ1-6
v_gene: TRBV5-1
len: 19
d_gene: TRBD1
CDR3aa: CASSLVAGGVLSYNSPLHF
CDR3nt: TGCGCCAGCAGCTTGGTGGCAGGGGGCGTATTATCCTATAATTCACCCCTCCACTTT

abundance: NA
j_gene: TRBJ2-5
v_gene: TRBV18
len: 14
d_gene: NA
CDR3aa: CASSPVASGVTQYF
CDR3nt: TGTGCCAGCTCACCGGTAGCTTCTGGCGTGACCCAGTACTTC

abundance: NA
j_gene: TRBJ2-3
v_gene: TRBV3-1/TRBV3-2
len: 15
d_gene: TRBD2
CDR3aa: CASSPELAATDTQYF
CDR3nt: TGTGCCAGCAGCCCGGAGCTAGCGGCCACAGATACGCAGTATTTT

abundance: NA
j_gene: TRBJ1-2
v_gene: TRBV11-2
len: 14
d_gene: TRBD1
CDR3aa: CASSSNDRVYGYTF
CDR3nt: TGTGCCAGCAGCTCCAACGACAGGGTCTATGGCTACACCTTC

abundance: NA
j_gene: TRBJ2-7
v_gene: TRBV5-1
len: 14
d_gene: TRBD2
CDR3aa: CASSSLAGAYEQYF
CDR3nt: TGCGCCAGCAGCTCCCTAGCGGGGGCTTACGAGCAGTACTTC

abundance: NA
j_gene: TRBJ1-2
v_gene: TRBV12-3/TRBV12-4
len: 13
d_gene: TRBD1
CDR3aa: CASSYDRAGGYTF
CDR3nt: TGTGCCAGCAGCTACGACAGGGCGGGCGGCTACACCTTC

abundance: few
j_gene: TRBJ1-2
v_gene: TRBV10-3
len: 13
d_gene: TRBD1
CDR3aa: CAISGTGGDGYTF
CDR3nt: TGTGCCATCAGTGGGACAGGGGGAGATGGCTACACCTTC

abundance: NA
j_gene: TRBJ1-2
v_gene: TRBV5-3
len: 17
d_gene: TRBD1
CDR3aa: CARRLTHRDRVVYGYTF
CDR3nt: TGTGCCAGAAGGCTAACACACCGGGACAGGGTCGTCTATGGCTACACCTTC

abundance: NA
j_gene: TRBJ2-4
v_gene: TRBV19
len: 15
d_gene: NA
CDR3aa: CASSIPSRDLNIQYF
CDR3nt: TGTGCCAGTAGTATCCCGAGCCGGGACTTAAACATTCAGTACTTC

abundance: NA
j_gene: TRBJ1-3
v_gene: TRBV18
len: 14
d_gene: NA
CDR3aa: CASSPLAAGNTIYF
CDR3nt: TGTGCCAGCTCACCCCTGGCAGCTGGAAACACCATATATTTT

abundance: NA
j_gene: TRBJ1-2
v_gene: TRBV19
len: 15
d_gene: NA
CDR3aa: CASSASTRAATSYTF
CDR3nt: TGTGCCAGTAGTGCTTCGACGAGGGCGGCAACGAGCTACACCTTC

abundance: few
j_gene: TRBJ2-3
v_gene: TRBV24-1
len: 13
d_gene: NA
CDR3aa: CATSGGGTDTQYF
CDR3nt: TGTGCCACCAGTGGCGGGGGCACAGATACGCAGTATTTT

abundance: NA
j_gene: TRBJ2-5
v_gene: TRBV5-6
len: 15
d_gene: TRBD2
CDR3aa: CASSLPSGRKETQYF
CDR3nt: TGTGCCAGCAGCTTGCCTAGCGGGAGGAAGGAGACCCAGTACTTC

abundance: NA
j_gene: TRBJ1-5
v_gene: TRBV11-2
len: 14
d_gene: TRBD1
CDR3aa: CASSPNRGHQPQHF
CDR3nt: TGTGCCAGCAGCCCGAACAGGGGCCATCAGCCCCAGCATTTT

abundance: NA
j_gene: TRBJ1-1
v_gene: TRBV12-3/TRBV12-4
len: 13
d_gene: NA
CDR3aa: CASSLGGPTEAFF
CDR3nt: TGTGCCAGCAGTTTGGGGGGTCCCACTGAAGCTTTCTTT

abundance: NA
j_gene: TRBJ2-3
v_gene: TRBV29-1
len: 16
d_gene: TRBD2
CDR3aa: CSVLGTSGRKTDTQYF
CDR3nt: TGCAGCGTTTTGGGGACTAGCGGGAGAAAAACAGATACGCAGTATTTT

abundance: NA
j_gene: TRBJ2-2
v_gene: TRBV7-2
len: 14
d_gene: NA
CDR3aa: CASSLVAYTGELFF
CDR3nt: TGTGCCAGCAGCTTAGTAGCCTACACCGGGGAGCTGTTTTTT

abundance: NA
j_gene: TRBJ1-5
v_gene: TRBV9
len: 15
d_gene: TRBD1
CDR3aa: CASSSDRERGQPQHF
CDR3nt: TGTGCCAGCAGCTCTGACAGGGAAAGGGGTCAGCCCCAGCATTTT

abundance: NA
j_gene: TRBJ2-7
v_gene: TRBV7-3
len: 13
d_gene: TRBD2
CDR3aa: CASSLGTSGSLYF
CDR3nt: TGTGCCAGCAGCTTAGGGACTAGCGGGAGTTTGTACTTC

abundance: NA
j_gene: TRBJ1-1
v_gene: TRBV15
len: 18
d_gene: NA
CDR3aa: CATSRDTVFGEKNTEAFF
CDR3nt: TGTGCCACCAGCAGAGATACGGTGTTCGGGGAGAAGAACACTGAAGCTTTCTTT

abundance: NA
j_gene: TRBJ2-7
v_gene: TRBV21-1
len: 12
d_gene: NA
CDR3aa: CASSKGSYEQYF
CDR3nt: TGTGCCAGCAGCAAAGGCAGCTACGAGCAGTACTTC

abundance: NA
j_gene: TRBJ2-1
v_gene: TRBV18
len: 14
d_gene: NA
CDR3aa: CASSFAGSFDEQFF
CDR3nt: TGTGCCAGCTCATTCGCGGGCTCATTCGATGAGCAGTTCTTC

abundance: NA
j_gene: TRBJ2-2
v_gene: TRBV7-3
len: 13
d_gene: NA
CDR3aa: CASSPRVTGELFF
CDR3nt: TGTGCCAGCAGCCCTCGTGTCACCGGGGAGCTGTTTTTT

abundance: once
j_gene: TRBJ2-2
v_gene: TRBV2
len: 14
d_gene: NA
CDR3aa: CASGGLANTGELFF
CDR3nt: TGTGCCAGCGGGGGACTGGCTAACACCGGGGAGCTGTTTTTT

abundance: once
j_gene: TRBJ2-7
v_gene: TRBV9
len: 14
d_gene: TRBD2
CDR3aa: CASSVGGRGYEQYF
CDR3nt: TGTGCCAGCAGCGTAGGCGGGAGGGGCTACGAGCAGTACTTC

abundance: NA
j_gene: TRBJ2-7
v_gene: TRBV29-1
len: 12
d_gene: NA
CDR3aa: CSVVLNSYEQYF
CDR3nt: TGCAGCGTCGTTTTGAATAGTTACGAGCAGTACTTC

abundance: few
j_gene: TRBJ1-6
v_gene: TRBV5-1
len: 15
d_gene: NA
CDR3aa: CASSLSQTRASPLHF
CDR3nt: TGCGCCAGCAGCTTGTCCCAAACGAGAGCTTCACCCCTCCACTTT

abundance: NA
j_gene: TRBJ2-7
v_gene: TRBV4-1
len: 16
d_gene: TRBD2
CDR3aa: CASSPRYGGGLYEQYF
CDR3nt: TGCGCCAGCAGCCCCCGCTATGGCGGGGGGTTATACGAGCAGTACTTC

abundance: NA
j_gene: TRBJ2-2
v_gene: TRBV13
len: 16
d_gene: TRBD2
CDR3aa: CASSARLAANTGELFF
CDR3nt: TGTGCCAGCAGCGCGAGACTAGCAGCGAACACCGGGGAGCTGTTTTTT

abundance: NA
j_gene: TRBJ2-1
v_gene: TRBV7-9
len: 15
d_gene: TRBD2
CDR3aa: CASSHLTSGSSGQFF
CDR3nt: TGTGCCAGCAGCCACTTGACTAGCGGGAGCTCGGGGCAGTTCTTC

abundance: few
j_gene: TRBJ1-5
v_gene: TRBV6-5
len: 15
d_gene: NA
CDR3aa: CASSPGGRVGQPQHF
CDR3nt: TGTGCCAGCTCTCCTGGGGGCAGGGTAGGTCAGCCCCAGCATTTT

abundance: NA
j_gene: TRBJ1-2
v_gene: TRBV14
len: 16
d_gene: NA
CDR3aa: CASSQRGERGNYGYTF
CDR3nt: TGTGCCAGCAGCCAAAGAGGAGAGAGAGGAAACTATGGCTACACCTTC

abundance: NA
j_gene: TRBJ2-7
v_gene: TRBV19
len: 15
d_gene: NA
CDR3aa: CASSIAYGGNYEQYF
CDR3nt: TGTGCCAGTAGTATAGCATACGGGGGAAACTACGAGCAGTACTTC

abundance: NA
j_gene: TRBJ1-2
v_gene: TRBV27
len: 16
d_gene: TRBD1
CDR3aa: CASSLSFWGQSSGYTF
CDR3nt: TGTGCCAGCAGTTTATCATTTTGGGGACAGAGCTCCGGCTACACCTTC

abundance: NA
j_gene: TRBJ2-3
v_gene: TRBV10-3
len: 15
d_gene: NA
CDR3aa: CAISESRGTTDTQYF
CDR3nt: TGTGCCATCAGTGAGTCGCGGGGAACTACAGATACGCAGTATTTT